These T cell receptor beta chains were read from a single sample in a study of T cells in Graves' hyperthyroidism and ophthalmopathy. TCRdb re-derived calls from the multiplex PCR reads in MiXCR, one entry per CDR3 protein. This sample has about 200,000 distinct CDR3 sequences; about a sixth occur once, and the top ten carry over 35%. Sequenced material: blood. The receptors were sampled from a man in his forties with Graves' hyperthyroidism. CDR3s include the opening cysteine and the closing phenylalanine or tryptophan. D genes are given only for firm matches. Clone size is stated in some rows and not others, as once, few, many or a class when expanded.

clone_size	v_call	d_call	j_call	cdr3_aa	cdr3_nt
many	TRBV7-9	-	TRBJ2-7	CASSLAARGYEQYF	TGTGCCAGCAGCTTAGCTGCGCGGGGCTACGAGCAGTACTTC
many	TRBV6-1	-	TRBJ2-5	CASSEAGLSRGQETQYF	TGTGCCAGCAGTGAAGCAGGCTTAAGTCGCGGCCAAGAGACCCAGTACTTC
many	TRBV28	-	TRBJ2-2	CASSSRGQGVTGELFF	TGTGCCAGCAGTTCTCGGGGGCAGGGTGTCACCGGGGAGCTGTTTTTT
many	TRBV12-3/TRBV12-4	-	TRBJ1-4	CASSYDRPNEKLFF	TGTGCCAGCAGTTACGACAGGCCTAATGAAAAACTGTTTTTT
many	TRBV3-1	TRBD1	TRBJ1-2	CASSHTGTGGAGYTF	TGTGCCAGCAGCCACACCGGGACAGGGGGCGCTGGCTACACCTTC
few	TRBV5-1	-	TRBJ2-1	CASSLDLAGASYNEQFF	TGCGCCAGCAGCTTGGACTTGGCCGGGGCCTCCTACAATGAGCAGTTCTTC
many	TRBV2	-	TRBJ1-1	CASSGEGGTEAFF	TGTGCCAGCAGTGGCGAGGGTGGCACTGAAGCTTTCTTT
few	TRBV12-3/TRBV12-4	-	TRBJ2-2	CASRVAGELFF	TGTGCCAGCAGGGTCGCCGGGGAGCTGTTTTTT
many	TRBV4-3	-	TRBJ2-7	CASSQEGAGTYEQYF	TGCGCCAGCAGCCAAGAGGGGGCAGGGACCTACGAGCAGTACTTC
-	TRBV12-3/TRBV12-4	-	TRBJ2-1	CASSRGAGYEQFF	TGTGCCAGCAGTAGGGGAGCAGGATATGAGCAGTTCTTC
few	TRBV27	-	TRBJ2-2	CASHDREGTGELFF	TGTGCCAGCCATGACAGAGAGGGGACCGGGGAGCTGTTTTTT
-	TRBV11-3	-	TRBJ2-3	CASSLGSPDTQYF	TGTGCCAGCAGCTTAGGGTCTCCAGATACGCAGTATTTT
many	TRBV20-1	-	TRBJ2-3	CSARYGTGTDTQYF	TGCAGTGCTAGATATGGGACTGGCACAGATACGCAGTATTTT
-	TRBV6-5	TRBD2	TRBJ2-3	CASSYGAGGPSDTQYF	TGTGCCAGCAGTTACGGAGCGGGGGGGCCTTCCGATACGCAGTATTTT
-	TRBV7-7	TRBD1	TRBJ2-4	CASSRGQGNIQYF	TGTGCTAGCAGCCGGGGACAGGGGAACATTCAGTACTTC
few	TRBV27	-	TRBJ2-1	CASSFGHRRNEQFF	TGTGCCAGCAGTTTTGGACACAGGAGGAATGAGCAGTTCTTC
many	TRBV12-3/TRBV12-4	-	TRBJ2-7	CASSLALNHEQYF	TGTGCCAGCAGTTTAGCGCTGAACCACGAGCAGTACTTC
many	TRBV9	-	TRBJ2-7	CASSVAYGPYEQYF	TGTGCCAGCAGCGTAGCATACGGTCCCTACGAGCAGTACTTC
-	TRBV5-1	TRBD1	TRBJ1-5	CASSPTGDPQPQHF	TGCGCCAGCAGCCCGACAGGGGATCCCCAGCCCCAGCATTTT
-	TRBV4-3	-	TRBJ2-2	CASSQVGNTGELFF	TGCGCCAGCAGCCAAGTTGGAAACACCGGGGAGCTGTTTTTT
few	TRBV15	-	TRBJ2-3	CATSFSADTQYF	TGTGCCACCTCTTTTTCTGCAGATACGCAGTATTTT
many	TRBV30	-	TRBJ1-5	CAWGLGPRNQPQHF	TGTGCCTGGGGACTGGGGCCCCGCAATCAGCCCCAGCATTTT
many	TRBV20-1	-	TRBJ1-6	CSARRTDYNSPLHF	TGCAGTGCTAGACGGACAGACTATAATTCACCCCTCCACTTT
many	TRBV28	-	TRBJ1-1	CASSSLGTEAFF	TGTGCCAGCAGTTCCCTGGGCACTGAAGCTTTCTTT
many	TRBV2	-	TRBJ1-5	CASSDSGYGRNQPQHF	TGTGCCAGCAGTGACTCAGGGTATGGGCGCAATCAGCCCCAGCATTTT
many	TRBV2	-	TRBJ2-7	CAGSAGLSGEQYF	TGTGCCGGGTCAGCAGGATTGAGCGGCGAGCAGTACTTC
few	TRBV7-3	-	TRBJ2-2	CASSLSFGNTGELFF	TGTGCCAGCAGCTTAAGTTTCGGGAACACCGGGGAGCTGTTTTTT
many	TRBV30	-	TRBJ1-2	CAWTGLWDGYTF	TGTGCCTGGACAGGCCTTTGGGATGGCTACACCTTC
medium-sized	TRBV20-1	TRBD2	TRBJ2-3	CSASSFSGGRTDTQYF	TGCAGTGCTAGTTCCTTTAGCGGGGGACGCACAGATACGCAGTATTTT
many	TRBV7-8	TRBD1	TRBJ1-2	CASSLFAETGYGYTF	TGTGCCAGCAGCCTATTTGCCGAGACAGGGTACGGCTACACCTTC
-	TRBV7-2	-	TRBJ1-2	CASSLDQERNYGYTF	TGTGCCAGCAGCTTAGACCAGGAACGGAACTATGGCTACACCTTC
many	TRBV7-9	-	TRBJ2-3	CASSLEGNTQYF	TGTGCCAGCAGCTTAGAGGGGAATACGCAGTATTTT
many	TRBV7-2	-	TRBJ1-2	CASSLGQSANYGYTF	TGTGCCAGCAGCTTAGGACAGTCAGCTAACTATGGCTACACCTTC
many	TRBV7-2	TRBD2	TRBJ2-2	CASSSSHSGGASGELFF	TGTGCCAGCAGCTCCTCCCATAGCGGGGGGGCGTCCGGGGAGCTGTTTTTT
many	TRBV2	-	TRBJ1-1	CASTSDSASEAFF	TGTGCCAGCACCTCGGACAGCGCTTCTGAAGCTTTCTTT
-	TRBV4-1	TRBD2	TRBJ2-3	CASSQVIAGGADTQYF	TGCGCCAGCAGCCAAGTAATAGCGGGGGGTGCAGATACGCAGTATTTT
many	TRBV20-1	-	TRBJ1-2	CSASRDESYGYTF	TGCAGTGCTAGCCGGGACGAGTCCTATGGCTACACCTTC
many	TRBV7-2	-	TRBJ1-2	CASSSSRADGYTF	TGTGCCAGCAGCTCGTCCAGGGCTGATGGCTACACCTTC
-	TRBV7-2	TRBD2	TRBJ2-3	CASSILAGSTDTQYF	TGTGCCAGCAGTATACTAGCGGGGAGCACAGATACGCAGTATTTT
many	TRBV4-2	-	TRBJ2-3	CASSRPSNTDTQYF	TGTGCCAGCAGCCGTCCGTCGAACACAGATACGCAGTATTTT
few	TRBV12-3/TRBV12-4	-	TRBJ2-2	CASSLDNPRITGELFF	TGTGCCAGCAGTTTGGACAACCCGCGAATCACCGGGGAGCTGTTTTTT
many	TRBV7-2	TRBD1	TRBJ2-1	CASSLGTGSYNEQFF	TGTGCCAGCAGCCTAGGGACAGGGAGCTACAATGAGCAGTTCTTC
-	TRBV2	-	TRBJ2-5	CATGQNQETQYF	TGTGCCACCGGACAGAACCAAGAGACCCAGTACTTC
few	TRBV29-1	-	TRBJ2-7	CSVDDSYEQYF	TGCAGCGTTGACGACAGCTACGAGCAGTACTTC
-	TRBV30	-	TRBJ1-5	CAWSLGAQPQHF	TGTGCCTGGAGTCTGGGGGCTCAGCCCCAGCATTTT